This is a list of T cell receptor beta chains from one sample in a study of cytomegalovirus exposure and HLA in healthy donors. Measured with immunoSEQ multiplex PCR; TCRdb has only the in-frame clones, and not every one. The sample lists about 160,000 clones, approximately 76% occurring once. Sequencing used PBMCs. The receptors were gathered from a female donor in good health and CMV-seronegative. Both conserved end residues are trimmed from each CDR3. The D gene is left open where the match is weak.

j_gene,d_gene,len,v_gene,CDR3aa
TRBJ2-2,TRBD2,15,TRBV5-1,ASSPQGTSGGAGELF
TRBJ2-5,TRBD2,14,TRBV6-1,ASSEAWASGQETQY
TRBJ2-7,NA,11,TRBV30,AWGVGSGYEQY
TRBJ2-3,TRBD2,14,TRBV9,AGSVLLAGEVDTQY
TRBJ1-2,NA,11,TRBV10-2,ASTPGGGSGYT
TRBJ1-1,NA,13,TRBV2,ASSGVGGTNTEAF
TRBJ1-2,TRBD1,11,TRBV5-6,ASGTGGGSGYT
TRBJ2-1,NA,11,TRBV7-4,ASSLGYKNEQF
TRBJ2-5,NA,12,TRBV2,ASSKTDYQETQY
TRBJ1-1,NA,9,TRBV30,AWSVQGEAF
TRBJ2-3,NA,10,TRBV29-1,SVEPGSDTQY
TRBJ2-5,TRBD2,13,TRBV6-6,ASSPGLPGRETQY
TRBJ2-3,TRBD2,14,TRBV5-1,ASSSGLGDSTDTQY
TRBJ2-7,TRBD2,14,TRBV7-2,ASSPKSGRSSYEQY
TRBJ1-3,NA,12,TRBV6-1,ASSDSPSGNTIY
TRBJ1-1,NA,12,TRBV6-7,ASSSLGGGTEAF
TRBJ2-7,NA,12,TRBV30,AWQGSLRSYEQY
TRBJ1-1,TRBD1,12,TRBV23-1,ASSPGGNKTEAF
TRBJ2-1,NA,13,TRBV4-1,ASSQRGSSYNEQF
TRBJ1-1,NA,15,TRBV10-1,ASSGTANLPMNTEAF
TRBJ2-2,NA,11,TRBV7-7,ASSSSGTGELF
TRBJ2-2,TRBD2,14,TRBV30,AWSVPSGVNTGELF
TRBJ1-2,TRBD1,13,TRBV6-4,ASSDGTGRYYGYT